The table lists the clone carrying this T cell receptor (beta chain) with many counts. Its matching antigen is unknown. The source of the sample is a study of breast tumors, draining lymph nodes, adjacent tissues. Study-wide findings and caveats: Compared with lymph nodes, tumors were less diverse; compared with nontumor tissue, more. Data only fit, rather than demonstrated, lymph node origin of most tumor T cells. Compared with basal-like, luminal-like tumors shared significantly more repertoire with nontumor tissue.

Breast cancer patients provided tissue from their axillary draining lymph nodes. Trimming cost V 4 bases and J 9 bases; bases outside gene matches: 7. Germline values: CDR1 SGHDT, CDR2 YYEEEE. This CDR3 is built from 14 residues. Via MiXCR, TCRdb re-called the multiplex PCR reads, giving one row per CDR3 protein. The table lists about 140,000 distinct CDR3 sequences, about 31% of them singletons. Material for sequencing was axillary lymph node tissue. The J gene is TRBJ2-2, the V gene TRBV5-6; TRBD1 agrees at 9 bases. The clonotype originates from a female donor with breast cancer. Some clones in this sample may be carry-over from other donors' samples. The CDR3 is CASSPGTGLRELFF. The CDR3, as DNA: TGTGCCAGCAGCCCCGGGACAGGGTTAAGGGAGCTGTTTTTT.